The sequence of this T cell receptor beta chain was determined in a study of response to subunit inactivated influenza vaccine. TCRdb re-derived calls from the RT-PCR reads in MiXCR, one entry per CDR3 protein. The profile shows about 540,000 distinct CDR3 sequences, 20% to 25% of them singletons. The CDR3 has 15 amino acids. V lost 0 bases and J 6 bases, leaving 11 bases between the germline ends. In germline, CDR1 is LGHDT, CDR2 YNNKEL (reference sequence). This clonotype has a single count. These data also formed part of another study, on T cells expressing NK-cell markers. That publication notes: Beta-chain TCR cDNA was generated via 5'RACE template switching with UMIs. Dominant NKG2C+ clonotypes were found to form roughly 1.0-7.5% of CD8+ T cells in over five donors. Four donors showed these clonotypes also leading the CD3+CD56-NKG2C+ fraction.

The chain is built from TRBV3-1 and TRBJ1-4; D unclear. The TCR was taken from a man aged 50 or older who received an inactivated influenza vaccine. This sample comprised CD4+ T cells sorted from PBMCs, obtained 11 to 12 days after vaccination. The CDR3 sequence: CASSQDLGMDEKLFF. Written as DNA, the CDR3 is TGTGCCAGCAGCCAAGACCTGGGTATGGATGAAAAACTGTTTTTT.